Below are 24 T cell receptor beta chains sequenced from a single sample in a study of cytomegalovirus exposure and HLA in healthy donors. Primers included in the PCR were 60 Vbeta and 13 Jbeta primers. The table came from immunoSEQ multiplex PCR; TCRdb's copy has only in-frame clones and leaves some out. The sample shows about 170,000 clones, around 77% of them seen only once. Sequenced: PBMCs. Receptor source: a woman between 45 and 60 years old in good health and CMV-seropositive.

The chain uses TRBV27 and TRBJ2-5; no clear D gene. Germline CDR1 and CDR2: MNHEY and SMNVEV (reference sequence). There are 15 residues in the CDR3. The ends were cut back, 1 base at V and 5 bases at J, with 14 bases in the middle. CDR3 coding DNA: TGTGCCAGCAGTTTATTAGGCGAGCGATGGGAGACCCAGTACTTC. It codes for CASSLLGERWETQYF.

This clone has a handful of counts. The chain employs TRBV27 and TRBJ2-3, with TRBD2 as a possible D gene (6 bases). The CDR3 has 14 amino acids. From germline, CDR1 is MNHEY and CDR2 SMNVEV (reference sequence). V shed 5 bases and J shed 1 base, with 10 bases lying between them. This chain's CDR3 is CASSRDWRTDTQYF. The DNA for the CDR3 is TGTGCCAGCAGTCGGGACTGGCGCACAGATACGCAGTATTTT.

The chain uses TRBV9 and TRBJ2-5; D call uncertain. CDR3 size: 15 residues. Trimming removed 5 bases from V and 3 bases from J, with 17 bases in between. Germline V lookup: CDR1 SGDLS, CDR2 YYNGEE. CDR3 protein: CASSRSGGFEETQYF. DNA of the CDR3: TGTGCCAGCAGTCGATCTGGCGGATTTGAAGAGACCCAGTACTTC.

Remarks on this clone: The junction does not match germline at one end; this may be a read error. The chain is built from TRBV7-7 and TRBJ2-2; TRBD2 matches at 9 bases. The CDR3 runs to 14 residues. Germline V gene lookup returns CDR1 SSHAT and CDR2 FNYEAQ (reference sequence). Written as DNA, the CDR3 is TGTGCTAGCAGCTCCGGACTAGCGTCCGGGGAGCTGTTTTTT. Protein sequence: CASSSGLASGELFF.

The chain carries TRBV7-2 and TRBJ2-7; 8 positions agree with TRBD1. V dropped 4 bases and J dropped 3; count of bases not matched to a gene: 5. Per the germline V gene, CDR1 is SGHTA and CDR2 is FQGNSA. This CDR3 has 14 residues. CDR3 amino acids: CASSSYRGNYEQYF. DNA for the CDR3: TGTGCCAGCAGCTCTTACAGGGGGAACTACGAGCAGTACTTC.

The chain employs TRBV19 and TRBJ2-1, with 8 bases lining up with TRBD2. V was clipped by 5 bases and J by 5 bases; unmatched bases: 20. The V gene's germline CDR1 is LNHDA and CDR2 SQIVND (reference sequence). The CDR3 is 19 residues long. The CDR3 bases are TGTGCCAGTAGTCGAAATCGGATGGCTCTTAGCGGGATAAACAATGAGCAGTTCTTC. It specifies CASSRNRMALSGINNEQFF. Full variable domain (remainder filled in from reference TRBV19 and TRBJ2-1): DGGITQSPKYLFRKEGQNVTLSCEQNLNHDAMYWYRQDPGQGLRLIYYSQIVNDFQKGDIAEGYSVSREKKESFPLTVTSAQKNPTAFYLCASSRNRMALSGINNEQFFGPGTRLTVL.

The chain couples TRBV7-9 to TRBJ1-4, with D uncertain. Germline assignment: CDR1 SEHNR and CDR2 FQNEAQ (reference sequence). This CDR3 has 13 amino acids. V was shortened by 7 bases and J by 5 bases, with 11 bases between the two germline ends. In DNA form, the CDR3 reads TGTGCCAGCACCGACACCCCCAATGAAAAACTGTTTTTT. It specifies CASTDTPNEKLFF. The whole variable domain, remainder taken from reference TRBV7-9 and TRBJ1-4, is DTGVSQNPRHKITKRGQNVTFRCDPISEHNRLYWYRQTLGQGPEFLTYFQNEAQLEKSRLLSDRFSAERPKGSFSTLEIQRTEQGDSAMYLCASTDTPNEKLFFGSGTQLSVL.

This chain joins TRBV10-3 and TRBJ2-7; D is perhaps TRBD1 (5 bases). There are 14 residues in the CDR3. Germline CDR1 is ENHRY and CDR2 is SYGVKD. V lost 2 bases to trimming and J lost 6 bases, with 14 bases between them. In DNA form, the CDR3 reads TGTGCCATCAGTGAGCAGGGATCTAAGGGCGAGCAGTACTTC. Protein sequence: CAISEQGSKGEQYF.

This rearrangement joins TRBV4-2 to TRBJ2-7, with TRBD1 matching over 8 bases. The V and J ends lost 0 bases and 2 bases, in that order; junction bases with no gene match: 6. The CDR3 totals 16 residues. CDR1 is LGHNA and CDR2 is YNFKEQ in the germline V gene. The CDR3 region is CASSQDSGQGTYEQYF. The CDR3 region has the DNA TGTGCCAGCAGCCAAGATAGCGGACAGGGCACCTACGAGCAGTACTTC.

This chain uses TRBV28 with TRBJ1-2; 9 positions agree with TRBD1. CDR1 MDHEN and CDR2 SYDVKM come from the germline V gene. CDR3 length equals 15 residues. Trimming removed 5 bases from V and 5 bases from J; junction bases left unmatched: 9. CDR3 residues: CASSTRGQGDYGYTF. CDR3 nucleotides: TGTGCCAGCAGTACCCGGGGACAGGGTGATTATGGCTACACCTTC.

This chain joins TRBV19 and TRBJ2-7, with D unresolved. The CDR3 length is 11 residues. The ends were cut back, 5 bases at V and 0 bases at J, with 2 bases in the middle. The germline gives CDR1 LNHDA, CDR2 SQIVND (reference sequence). CDR3 in amino acids: CASSHSYEQYF. The CDR3 region has the DNA TGTGCCAGTAGTCACTCCTACGAGCAGTACTTC.

The chain combines TRBV5-1 with TRBJ2-5; 7 bases align to TRBD1. With V trimmed by 2 bases and J by 3 bases, 4 bases remained unmatched. This CDR3 is 14 amino acids long. Germline CDR1 and CDR2: SGHRS and YFSETQ. The CDR3 region has the DNA TGCGCCAGCAGCTTAGGTACAGGGGAAGAGACCCAGTACTTC. This translates into CASSLGTGEETQYF.

The gene calls are TRBV6-5 and TRBJ2-7; a weak D match, TRBD1 (5 bases). Germline values: CDR1 MNHEY, CDR2 SVGAGI. V was clipped by 10 bases and J by 6 bases, with 16 bases between them. The CDR3 totals 12 residues. CDR3 DNA: TGTGCCACATTCAGGGTAAGGGGCGAGCAGTACTTC. Translated, it gives CATFRVRGEQYF.

The count of this clone is one. The chain has TRBV5-6 and TRBJ1-3, with D unresolved. V was cut by 4 bases and J by 8 bases, with 16 bases left in between. The CDR3 has 14 amino acids. Germline CDR1 and CDR2: SGHDT and YYEEEE. CDR3 in DNA: TGTGCCAGCAGCCTCGGTGGCCCTGCGGACACCATATATTTT. As protein: CASSLGGPADTIYF.

This chain links TRBV9 with TRBJ1-2, with TRBD1 matching 8 bases. The CDR3 has 16 residues. Germline CDR1 reads SGDLS; CDR2 reads YYNGEE. After removal of 0 bases from V and 3 bases from J, the junction contained 7 bases not matched to a gene. The CDR3 nucleotides are TGTGCCAGCAGCGTAGCTCCGGACAGGGTCGACTATGGCTACACCTTC. Its translation: CASSVAPDRVDYGYTF.

The genes are TRBV4-3 and TRBJ1-4; tentatively, D is TRBD1 (5 bases). Trimming left V 4 bases short and J 8 bases short, with 8 bases between. This CDR3 contains 12 residues. Germline V lookup: CDR1 LGHNA, CDR2 YSLEER. CDR3 region: CASSPNREKLFF. CDR3 bases: TGCGCCAGCAGCCCTAACAGGGAAAAACTGTTTTTT.

This chain uses TRBV28 with TRBJ1-2, with 7 bases identical to TRBD1. Germline values: CDR1 MDHEN, CDR2 SYDVKM. The CDR3 has 15 amino acids. J gave up 7 bases and V 5 bases, and 13 bases lay outside the gene matches. CDR3 amino acids: CASSPGGLQGGGYTF. Here the CDR3 DNA reads TGTGCCAGCAGTCCCGGCGGACTCCAGGGGGGTGGCTACACCTTC.

The chain joins TRBV5-6 to TRBJ1-2; TRBD1 agrees at 7 bases. The CDR3 covers 15 residues. Trimming at V came to 3 bases and at J to 4 bases, leaving 9 bases not matched to a gene. The germline gives CDR1 SGHDT, CDR2 YYEEEE. CDR3: CASSSRKTGTYGYTF. The CDR3 DNA reads TGTGCCAGCAGCTCCAGAAAGACAGGGACCTATGGCTACACCTTC.

The chain joins TRBV10-3 to TRBJ2-7, with 7 nucleotides matching TRBD2. CDR1 and CDR2 from the germline V gene are ENHRY and SYGVKD. V lost 3 bases to trimming and J lost 5 bases; unmatched junction nucleotides: 10. The CDR3 consists of 15 residues. The CDR3: CAISDGRGRANEQYF. CDR3 coding DNA: TGTGCCATCAGTGACGGTCGGGGGAGGGCCAACGAGCAGTACTTC.

V gene TRBV7-9 combines with J gene TRBJ2-5; 7 bases are shared with TRBD2. The CDR3 is 15 amino acids. Germline lookup yields CDR1 SEHNR and CDR2 FQNEAQ (reference sequence). The V and J ends lost 0 bases and 9 bases, in that order; junction bases with no gene match: 10. The CDR3 nucleotides are TGTGCCAGCAGCTTAGCGGGAGGGCTCGGTGAGGCCCAGTACTTC. Residues: CASSLAGGLGEAQYF. Based on the CDR3 plus reference TRBV7-9 and TRBJ2-5, the full variable domain is DTGVSQNPRHKITKRGQNVTFRCDPISEHNRLYWYRQTLGQGPEFLTYFQNEAQLEKSRLLSDRFSAERPKGSFSTLEIQRTEQGDSAMYLCASSLAGGLGEAQYFGPGTRLLVL.

The chain employs TRBV19 and TRBJ2-2, with 8 bases matching TRBD2. This CDR3 region has 18 residues. The V gene end was trimmed by 4 bases and the J gene end by 2 bases; junction bases not matched to a gene: 12. Germline CDR1 and CDR2: LNHDA and SQIVND (reference sequence). The CDR3 DNA is TGTGCCAGTAGTACCCCCCCCTCGGGAGGGCCAAACACCGGGGAGCTGTTTTTT. The encoded protein is CASSTPPSGGPNTGELFF.

J is TRBJ2-1 and V is TRBV6-6, with D tentatively TRBD2 (5 bases). Trimming pared 3 bases from V and 7 bases from J, leaving 7 bases between. Germline lookup yields CDR1 MNHNY and CDR2 SVGAGI (reference sequence). The CDR3 loop spans 12 amino acids. Here the CDR3 DNA reads TGTGCCAGCAGTTATTCGGGGAATGAGCAGTTCTTC. Its protein is CASSYSGNEQFF.

The chain joins TRBV28 to TRBJ2-5, with 11 bases identical to TRBD1. This CDR3 has 16 residues. Per germline, CDR1 MDHEN and CDR2 SYDVKM. J lost 5 bases, V lost 8 bases, and 13 bases had no gene match. CDR3 protein: CASETPGQGALETQYF. CDR3 in DNA: TGTGCCAGCGAAACCCCTGGACAGGGGGCTTTGGAGACCCAGTACTTC.

This clone was seen more than once but under ten times. The chain couples TRBV5-4 to TRBJ1-3; TRBD1 aligns across 12 bases. This CDR3 is built from 17 residues. CDR1 and CDR2 from the germline V gene are SGHNT and YYREEE (reference sequence). Unmatched junction bases numbered 3, after V lost 2 bases and J lost 0 bases. The CDR3 is CASSFGTGGISGNTIYF. The CDR3 nucleotides are TGTGCCAGCAGCTTTGGGACAGGGGGCATCTCTGGAAACACCATATATTTT.